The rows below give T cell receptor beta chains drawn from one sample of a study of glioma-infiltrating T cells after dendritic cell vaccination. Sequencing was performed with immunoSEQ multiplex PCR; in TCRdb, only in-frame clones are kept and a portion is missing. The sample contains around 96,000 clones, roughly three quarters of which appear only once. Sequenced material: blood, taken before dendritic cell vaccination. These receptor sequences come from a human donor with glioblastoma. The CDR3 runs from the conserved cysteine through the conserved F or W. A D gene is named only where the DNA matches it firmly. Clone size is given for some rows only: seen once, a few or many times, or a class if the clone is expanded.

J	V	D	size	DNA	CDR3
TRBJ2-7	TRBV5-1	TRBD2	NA	TGCGCCAGCAGCTTGGAATTACGGGGACTAGTTTACGAGCAGTACTTC	CASSLELRGLVYEQYF
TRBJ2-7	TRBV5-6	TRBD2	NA	TGTGCCAGCAGCCCGTTAGGGACTAGCGGGAGTGAATCCGAGCAGTACTTC	CASSPLGTSGSESEQYF
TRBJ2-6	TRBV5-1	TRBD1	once	TGCGCCAGCAGACATCCGGGACAGGGGACGGGGATTTCTGGGGCCAACGTCCTGACTTTC	CASRHPGQGTGISGANVLTF
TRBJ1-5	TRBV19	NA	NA	TGTGCCAGTAGTATAGGAGTGGGCAATCAGCCCCAGCATTTT	CASSIGVGNQPQHF
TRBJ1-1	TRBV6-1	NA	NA	TGTGCCAGCAACCCCAGCCTGGCGGGCACTGAAGCTTTCTTT	CASNPSLAGTEAFF
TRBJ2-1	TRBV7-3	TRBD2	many	TGTGCCAGCAGCCCGGGACTAGCTCGCAATGAGCAGTTCTTC	CASSPGLARNEQFF
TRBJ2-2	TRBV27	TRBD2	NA	TGTGCCAGCAGTTCCCTTTTAGCGGGGGGGTACACCGGGGAGCTGTTTTTT	CASSSLLAGGYTGELFF
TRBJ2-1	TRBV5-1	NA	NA	TGCGCCAGCAGCTTAATTGAGGCCTCCTACAATGAGCAGTTCTTC	CASSLIEASYNEQFF
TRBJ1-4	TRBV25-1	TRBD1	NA	TGTGCCAGCAGTACGGACAGGGCGACTAATGAAAAACTGTTTTTT	CASSTDRATNEKLFF
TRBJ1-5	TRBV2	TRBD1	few	TGTGCCAGCAGTCGCGACCAGGGGGCCAGCAATCAGCCCCAGCATTTT	CASSRDQGASNQPQHF
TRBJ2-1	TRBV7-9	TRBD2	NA	TGTGCCAGCAGCCTCACTAGCGGGATGAACAATGAGCAGTTCTTC	CASSLTSGMNNEQFF
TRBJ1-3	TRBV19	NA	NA	TGTGCCAGTGGGATATCGGGGTTGGAAGGAAACACCATATATTTT	CASGISGLEGNTIYF
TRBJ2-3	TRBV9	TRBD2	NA	TGTGCCAGCAGCGCCAGACTAGCGGATACGCAGTATTTT	CASSARLADTQYF
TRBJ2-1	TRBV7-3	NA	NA	TGTGCCAGCAGGCTTGACGGTAGCCGGGGTTACAATGAGCAGTTCTTC	CASRLDGSRGYNEQFF
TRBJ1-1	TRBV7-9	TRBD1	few	TGTGCCAGCAGAACCGGGACAGGGAACACTGAAGCTTTCTTT	CASRTGTGNTEAFF
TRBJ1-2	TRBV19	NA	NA	TGTGCCAGTAGTATCCCCAGGGCCACTAACTATGGCTACACCTTC	CASSIPRATNYGYTF
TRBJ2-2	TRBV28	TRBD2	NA	TGTGCCAGCACCCTAAGGGGTAGCGGGAGGCCGAACACCGGGGAGCTGTTTTTT	CASTLRGSGRPNTGELFF
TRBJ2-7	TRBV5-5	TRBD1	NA	TGTGCCAGCAGCCGAGTTCGGACAGGGGGTTCTTACGAGCAGTACTTC	CASSRVRTGGSYEQYF
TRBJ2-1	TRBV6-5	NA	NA	TGTGCCAGCATCCTCTCGGCGGGGCGCTACAATGAGCAGTTCTTC	CASILSAGRYNEQFF
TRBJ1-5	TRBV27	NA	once	TGTGCCAGCAGTGCTGGCGGGGGGCCCCAGCATTTT	CASSAGGGPQHF
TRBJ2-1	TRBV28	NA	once	TGTGCCAGCAGTCTTTCCAGATACAATGAGCAGTTCTTC	CASSLSRYNEQFF
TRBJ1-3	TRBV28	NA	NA	TGTGCCAGCAGTTTCCAGGGGAAAGACTCTGGAAACACCATATATTTT	CASSFQGKDSGNTIYF
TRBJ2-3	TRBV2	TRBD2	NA	TGTGCCAGCAGTGAAGTAACGCTAGCGGGGGACACAGATACGCAGTATTTT	CASSEVTLAGDTDTQYF
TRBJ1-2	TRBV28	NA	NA	TGTGCCAGCAGTTTTTTCGACAGCAACTATGGCTACACCTTC	CASSFFDSNYGYTF
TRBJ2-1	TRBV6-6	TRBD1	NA	TGTGCCAGCAGGGGACCCGGACAGGGGGTAGGAAATGAGCAGTTCTTC	CASRGPGQGVGNEQFF
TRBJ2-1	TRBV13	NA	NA	TGTGCCAGCAGCTCCCGGGACTTGCAATACAATGAGCAGTTCTTC	CASSSRDLQYNEQFF
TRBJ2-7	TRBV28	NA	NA	TGTGCCAGCAAAAAAGGACACCCCTTTGACGAGCAGTACTTC	CASKKGHPFDEQYF
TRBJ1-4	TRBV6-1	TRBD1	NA	TGTGCCAGCACCAACCTCCAGGGGGCGGGGGAAAAACTGTTTTTT	CASTNLQGAGEKLFF
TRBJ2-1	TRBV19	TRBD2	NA	TGTGCCAGTAGCCAGACTAGCGGTCCCTACAATGAGCAGTTCTTC	CASSQTSGPYNEQFF